The rows below give T cell receptor beta chains drawn from one sample of a study of cytomegalovirus exposure and HLA in healthy donors. Data came from immunoSEQ multiplex PCR; TCRdb stores just in-frame clones and leaves some out. The table records approximately 140,000 clones, approximately 84% of them present only once. Sequencing used PBMCs. Source of these receptors: a woman between 18 and 29 years old in good health and CMV-seronegative. Both conserved end residues are part of each CDR3. A D gene is named only where the DNA matches it firmly. Clone size appears in some rows only: once, few, many, or a class for an expanded clone.

v_call: TRBV19; d_call: NA; clone_size: NA; j_call: TRBJ1-5; cdr3_aa: CASSIGRSNQPQHF
v_call: TRBV15; d_call: NA; clone_size: NA; j_call: TRBJ1-5; cdr3_aa: CATSRDRGTVGQPQHF
v_call: TRBV6-5; d_call: NA; clone_size: few; j_call: TRBJ2-1; cdr3_aa: CASSRGGAHEQFF
v_call: TRBV5-1; d_call: NA; clone_size: NA; j_call: TRBJ2-1; cdr3_aa: CASSLLLDLQFF
v_call: TRBV5-1; d_call: TRBD2; clone_size: NA; j_call: TRBJ2-1; cdr3_aa: CASSLELSGTSSNEQFF
v_call: TRBV5-6; d_call: TRBD2; clone_size: NA; j_call: TRBJ2-3; cdr3_aa: CASSSRLARSDTQYF
v_call: TRBV29-1; d_call: NA; clone_size: NA; j_call: TRBJ1-1; cdr3_aa: CSVLGGNTEAFF
v_call: TRBV6-5; d_call: TRBD2; clone_size: NA; j_call: TRBJ2-7; cdr3_aa: CASSYGTSGSREQYF
v_call: TRBV19; d_call: NA; clone_size: NA; j_call: TRBJ2-3; cdr3_aa: CASSIIAESDTQYF
v_call: TRBV30; d_call: NA; clone_size: NA; j_call: TRBJ1-1; cdr3_aa: CAWSLIRTEAFF